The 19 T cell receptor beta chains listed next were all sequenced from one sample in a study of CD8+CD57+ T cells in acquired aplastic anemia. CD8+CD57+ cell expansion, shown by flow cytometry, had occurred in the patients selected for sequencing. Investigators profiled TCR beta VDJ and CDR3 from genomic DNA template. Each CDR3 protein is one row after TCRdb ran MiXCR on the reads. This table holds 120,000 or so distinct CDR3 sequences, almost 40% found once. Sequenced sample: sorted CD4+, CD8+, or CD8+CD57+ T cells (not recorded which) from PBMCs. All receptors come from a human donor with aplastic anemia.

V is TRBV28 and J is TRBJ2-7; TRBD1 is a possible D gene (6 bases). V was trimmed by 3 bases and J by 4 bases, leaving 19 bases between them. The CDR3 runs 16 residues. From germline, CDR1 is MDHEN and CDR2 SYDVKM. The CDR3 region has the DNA TGTGCCAGCAGTTTGGCGACAGGATTTCACCCTTACGAGCAGTACTTC. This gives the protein CASSLATGFHPYEQYF.

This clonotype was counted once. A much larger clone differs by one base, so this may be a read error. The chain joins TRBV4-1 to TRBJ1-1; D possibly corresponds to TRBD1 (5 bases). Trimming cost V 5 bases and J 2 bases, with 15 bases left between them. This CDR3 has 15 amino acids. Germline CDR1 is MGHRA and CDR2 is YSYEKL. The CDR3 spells CASSSPGLINTEAFF. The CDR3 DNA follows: TGCGCCAGCAGCTCCCCGGGACTGATAAACACTGAAGCTTTCTTT.

CDR3 sequence: CASSGTGGHSPLHF. CDR3 sequence (DNA): TGTGCCAGCAGCGGGACAGGGGGTCATTCACCCCTCCACTTT. V gene TRBV11-3 combines with J gene TRBJ1-6; 11 nucleotides line up with TRBD1. Trimming removed 5 bases from V and 8 bases from J; junction bases left unmatched: 2. CDR3 length equals 14 residues. CDR1 and CDR2 from the germline V gene are SGHNT and YENEEA.

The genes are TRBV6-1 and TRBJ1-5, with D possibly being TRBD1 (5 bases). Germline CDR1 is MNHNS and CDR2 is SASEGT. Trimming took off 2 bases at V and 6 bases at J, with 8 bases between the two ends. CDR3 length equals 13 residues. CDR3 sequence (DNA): TGTGCCAGCAGTGAACAGGGAGGTCAGCCCCAGCATTTT. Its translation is CASSEQGGQPQHF.

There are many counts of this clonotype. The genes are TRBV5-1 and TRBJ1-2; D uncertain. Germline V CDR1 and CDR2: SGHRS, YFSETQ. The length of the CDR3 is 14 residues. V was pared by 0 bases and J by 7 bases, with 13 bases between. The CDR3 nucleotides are TGCGCCAGCAGCTTGGCTACGGGAGTCAGTGGCTACACCTTC. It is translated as CASSLATGVSGYTF. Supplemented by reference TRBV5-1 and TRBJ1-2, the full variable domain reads KAGVTQTPRYLIKTRGQQVTLSCSPISGHRSVSWYQQTPGQGLQFLFEYFSETQRNKGNFPGRFSGRQFSNSRSEMNVSTLELGDSALYLCASSLATGVSGYTFGSGTRLTVV.

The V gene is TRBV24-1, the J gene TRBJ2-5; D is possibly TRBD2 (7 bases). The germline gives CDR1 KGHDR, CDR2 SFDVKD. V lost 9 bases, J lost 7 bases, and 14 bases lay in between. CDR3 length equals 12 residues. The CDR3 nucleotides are TGTGCCACCCTAAGGAGGGGGGGGACCCAGTACTTC. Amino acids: CATLRRGGTQYF.

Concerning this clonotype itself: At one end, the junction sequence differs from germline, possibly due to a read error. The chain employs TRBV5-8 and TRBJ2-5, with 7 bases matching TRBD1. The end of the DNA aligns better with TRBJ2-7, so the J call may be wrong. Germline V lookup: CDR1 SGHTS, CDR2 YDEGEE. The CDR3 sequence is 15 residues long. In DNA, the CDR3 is TGTGCCGGCAGCTTGGCTGGGACAGTGGGAAACGAGCAGTACTTC. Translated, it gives CAGSLAGTVGNEQYF.

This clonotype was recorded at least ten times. The CDR3, as DNA: TGTGCCACCAGCAGAGATCCCGGGACTAGCGGGGGGGTTGAGCAGTTCTTC. This translates into CATSRDPGTSGGVEQFF. This rearrangement joins TRBV15 to TRBJ2-1; 16 nucleotides line up with TRBD2. The CDR3 sequence is 17 residues long. CDR1 is LNHNV and CDR2 is YYDKDF in the germline V gene (reference sequence). V shed 0 bases, J shed 9 bases, and the junction held 5 bases outside the gene matches. Looking up the rest from reference TRBV15 and TRBJ2-1 gives the full variable domain: DAMVIQNPRYQVTQFGKPVTLSCSQTLNHNVMYWYQQKSSQAPKLLFHYYDKDFNNEADTPDNFQSRRPNTSFCFLDIRSPGLGDTAMYLCATSRDPGTSGGVEQFFGPGTRLTVL.

Here the CDR3 reads CASGEYSNQPQHF. In DNA, the CDR3 is TGTGCCAGCGGGGAGTATAGCAATCAGCCCCAGCATTTT. V and J are TRBV2 and TRBJ1-5; D remains unclear. CDR3 length equals 13 residues. The ends were cut back, 8 bases at V and 0 bases at J, with 8 bases in the middle. Looked up from germline, CDR1 is SNHLY and CDR2 is FYNNEI.

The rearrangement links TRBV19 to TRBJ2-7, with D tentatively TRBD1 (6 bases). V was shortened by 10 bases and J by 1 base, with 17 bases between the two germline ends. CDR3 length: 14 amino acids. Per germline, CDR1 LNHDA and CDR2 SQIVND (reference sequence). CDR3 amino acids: CATSSNRESYEQYF. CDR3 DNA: TGTGCCACCAGTAGTAACAGGGAATCCTACGAGCAGTACTTC.

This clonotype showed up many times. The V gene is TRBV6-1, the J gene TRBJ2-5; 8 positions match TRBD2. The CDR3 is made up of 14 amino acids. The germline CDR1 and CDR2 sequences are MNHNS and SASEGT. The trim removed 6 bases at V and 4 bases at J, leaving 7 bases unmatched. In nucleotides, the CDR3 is TGTGCCAGCAGCTCCGGGACTAGGTCAGAGACCCAGTACTTC. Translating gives CASSSGTRSETQYF.

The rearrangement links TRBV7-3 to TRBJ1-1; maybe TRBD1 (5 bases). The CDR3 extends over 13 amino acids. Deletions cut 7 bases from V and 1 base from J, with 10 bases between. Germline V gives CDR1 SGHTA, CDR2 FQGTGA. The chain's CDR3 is CASTLGPNTEAFF. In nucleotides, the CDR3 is TGTGCCAGCACCCTGGGGCCGAACACTGAAGCTTTCTTT.

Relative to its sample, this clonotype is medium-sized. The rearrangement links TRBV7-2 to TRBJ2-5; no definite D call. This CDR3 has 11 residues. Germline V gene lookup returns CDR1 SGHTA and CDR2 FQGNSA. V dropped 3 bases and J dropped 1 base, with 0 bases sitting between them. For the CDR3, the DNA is TGTGCCAGCAGCTTCCAAGAGACCCAGTACTTC. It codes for CASSFQETQYF.

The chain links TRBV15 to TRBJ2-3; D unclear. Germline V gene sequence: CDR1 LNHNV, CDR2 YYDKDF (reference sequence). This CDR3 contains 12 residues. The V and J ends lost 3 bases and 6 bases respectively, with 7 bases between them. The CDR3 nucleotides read TGTGCCACCAGCAGGGGCCAGGATACGCAGTATTTT. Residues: CATSRGQDTQYF.

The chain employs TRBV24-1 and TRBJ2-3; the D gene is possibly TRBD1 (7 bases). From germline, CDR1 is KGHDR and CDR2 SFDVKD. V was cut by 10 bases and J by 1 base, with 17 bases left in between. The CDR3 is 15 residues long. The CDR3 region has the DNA TGTGCCACTAGCCTCAGGGGGGCGGGCACAGATACGCAGTATTTT. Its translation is CATSLRGAGTDTQYF.

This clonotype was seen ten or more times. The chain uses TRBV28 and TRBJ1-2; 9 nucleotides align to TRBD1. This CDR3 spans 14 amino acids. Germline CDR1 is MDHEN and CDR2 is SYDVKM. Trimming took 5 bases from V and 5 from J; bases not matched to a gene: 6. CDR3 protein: CASSPGTGPYGYTF. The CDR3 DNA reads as TGTGCCAGCAGTCCCGGGACAGGGCCTTATGGCTACACCTTC.

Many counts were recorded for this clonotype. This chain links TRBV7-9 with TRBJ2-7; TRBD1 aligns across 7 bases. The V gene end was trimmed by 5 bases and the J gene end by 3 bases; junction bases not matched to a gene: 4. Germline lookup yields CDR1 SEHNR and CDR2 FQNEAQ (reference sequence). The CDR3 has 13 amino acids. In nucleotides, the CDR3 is TGTGCCAGCAGCAAGGGGGCAGACTACGAGCAGTACTTC. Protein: CASSKGADYEQYF. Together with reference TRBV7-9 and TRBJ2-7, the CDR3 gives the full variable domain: DTGVSQNPRHKITKRGQNVTFRCDPISEHNRLYWYRQTLGQGPEFLTYFQNEAQLEKSRLLSDRFSAERPKGSFSTLEIQRTEQGDSAMYLCASSKGADYEQYFGPGTRLTVT.

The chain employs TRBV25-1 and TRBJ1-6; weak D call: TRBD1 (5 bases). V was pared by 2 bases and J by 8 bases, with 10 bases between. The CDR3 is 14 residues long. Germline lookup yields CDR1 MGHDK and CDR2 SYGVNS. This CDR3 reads CASSEGLGDSPLHF. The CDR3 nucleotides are TGTGCCAGCAGTGAAGGTCTAGGGGATTCACCCCTCCACTTT.

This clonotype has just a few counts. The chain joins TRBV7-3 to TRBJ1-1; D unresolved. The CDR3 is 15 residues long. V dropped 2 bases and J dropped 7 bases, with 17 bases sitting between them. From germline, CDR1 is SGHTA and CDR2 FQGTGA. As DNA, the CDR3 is TGTGCCAGCAGCTTATCAGGCGGAGGGCAAGATGAAGCTTTCTTT. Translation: CASSLSGGGQDEAFF. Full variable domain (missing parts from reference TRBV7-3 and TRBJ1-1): GAGVSQTPSNKVTEKGKYVELRCDPISGHTALYWYRQSLGQGPEFLIYFQGTGAADDSGLPNDRFFAVRPEGSVSTLKIQRTERGDSAVYLCASSLSGGGQDEAFFGQGTRLTVV.